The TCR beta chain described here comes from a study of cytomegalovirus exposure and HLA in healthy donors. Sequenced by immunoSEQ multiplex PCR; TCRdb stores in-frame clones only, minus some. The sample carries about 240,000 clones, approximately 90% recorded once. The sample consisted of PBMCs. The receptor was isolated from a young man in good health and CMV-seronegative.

The DNA of the CDR3 is TGTGCCAGCAGCGCCCCGGGAGCGATCAATCAGCCCCAGCATTTT. Translation gives CASSAPGAINQPQHF. The genes are TRBV9 and TRBJ1-5; the D is unclear. This CDR3 comprises 15 residues. V lost 3 bases and J 3 bases, leaving 13 bases between the germline ends. CDR1 is SGDLS and CDR2 is YYNGEE in the germline V gene.